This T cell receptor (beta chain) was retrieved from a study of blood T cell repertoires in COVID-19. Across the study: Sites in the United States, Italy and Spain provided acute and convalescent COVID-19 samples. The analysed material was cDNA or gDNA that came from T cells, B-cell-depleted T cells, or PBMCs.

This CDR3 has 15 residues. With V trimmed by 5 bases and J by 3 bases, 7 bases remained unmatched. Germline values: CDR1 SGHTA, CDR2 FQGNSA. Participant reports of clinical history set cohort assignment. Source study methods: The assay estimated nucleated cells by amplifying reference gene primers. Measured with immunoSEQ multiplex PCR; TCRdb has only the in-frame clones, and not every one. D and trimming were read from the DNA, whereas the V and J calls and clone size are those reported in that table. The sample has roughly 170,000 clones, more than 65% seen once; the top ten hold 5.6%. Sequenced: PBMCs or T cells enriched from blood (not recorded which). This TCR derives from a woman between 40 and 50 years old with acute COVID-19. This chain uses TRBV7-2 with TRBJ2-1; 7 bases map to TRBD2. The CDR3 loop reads CASSQLAGFYNEQFF. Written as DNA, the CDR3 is TGTGCCAGCAGCCAGTTAGCGGGCTTCTACAATGAGCAGTTCTTC.